The sample holds a few counts of the clone carrying this T cell receptor beta chain. The CDR3 sequence is 13 residues long. Trimming cost V 0 bases and J 7 bases, with 8 bases left between them. Germline lookup yields CDR1 SGDLS and CDR2 YYNGEE. Measured with immunoSEQ multiplex PCR; TCRdb has only the in-frame clones, and not every one. Counted here are 55,000 to 75,000 clones, 90% to 95% occurring once; the ten biggest clones make up roughly 0.37%. This sample stems from a study of technical replicates of blood from several donors. The material sequenced was T cells isolated from PBMCs. The chain recombines TRBV9 with TRBJ1-5; tentative D call: TRBD1 (6 bases). The receptor's source is a human donor in good health. In DNA, the CDR3 is TGTGCCAGCAGCGTAGAGGGGGTCCAGCCCCAGCATTTT. Amino acid sequence: CASSVEGVQPQHF.